These T cell receptor beta chains were read from a single sample in a study of memory CD4+ T cells and cytomegalovirus serostatus. The table came from immunoSEQ multiplex PCR; TCRdb's copy has only in-frame clones and leaves some out. The sample has 60,000 to 75,000 clones; 80% are singletons. Sequencing was done on a sample of memory CD4+ T cells from blood. These TCRs come from an adult in good health and CMV-seronegative. Some clones in this sample may be carry-over from other donors' samples. Both conserved end residues are part of each CDR3. Each record gives: J gene, D gene, V gene, clone size, CDR3 DNA, CDR3 protein. The D gene is left open where the match is weak. Only some rows state a clone size, as once, few, many or a class for expanded clones.

J: TRBJ1-3; D: -; V: TRBV5-6; size: -; DNA: TGTGCCAGCAGAACTCAGGGGATCCCTGGAAACACCATATATTTT; CDR3: CASRTQGIPGNTIYF
J: TRBJ1-2; D: -; V: TRBV5-1; size: -; DNA: TGCGCCAGCAGCCCTGCATCGGGGGAGGGCTACACCTTC; CDR3: CASSPASGEGYTF
J: TRBJ2-2; D: -; V: TRBV6-5; size: -; DNA: TGTGCCAGCAAGACTAGACGGAACACCGGGGAGCTGTTTTTT; CDR3: CASKTRRNTGELFF
J: TRBJ2-7; D: TRBD2; V: TRBV27; size: -; DNA: TGTGCCAGCAGAACCCGGGGGGCCTACGAGCAGTACTTC; CDR3: CASRTRGAYEQYF
J: TRBJ1-5; D: TRBD1; V: TRBV18; size: -; DNA: TGTGCCAGCTCACCCGAACAGGGGGCAAAACAGCCCCAGCATTTT; CDR3: CASSPEQGAKQPQHF
J: TRBJ2-4; D: -; V: TRBV7-2; size: -; DNA: TGTGCCAGCAGCCTGGGGTTCTCCCGCATTCAGTACTTC; CDR3: CASSLGFSRIQYF
J: TRBJ1-2; D: TRBD1; V: TRBV7-8; size: -; DNA: TGTGCCAGCAGCCTTAGTGCGGGACAGGGGGCAGGTGGCTACACCTTC; CDR3: CASSLSAGQGAGGYTF
J: TRBJ2-6; D: TRBD1; V: TRBV7-2; size: once; DNA: TGTGCCAGCAGCTTAGGTCACAGGGGCTCTGGGGCCAACGTCCTGACTTTC; CDR3: CASSLGHRGSGANVLTF
J: TRBJ2-7; D: TRBD1; V: TRBV27; size: -; DNA: TGTGCCAGCAGTTTCCAGGGACAGAGGAAACTTTCCGAGCAGTACTTC; CDR3: CASSFQGQRKLSEQYF
J: TRBJ1-2; D: TRBD1; V: TRBV7-9; size: few; DNA: TGTGCCAGCAGCTTAGACTGGACAGGGGGCTATGGCTACACCTTC; CDR3: CASSLDWTGGYGYTF
J: TRBJ1-2; D: -; V: TRBV9; size: once; DNA: TGTGCCAGCAGCGTAGCGGCTGGCGGCTACACCTTC; CDR3: CASSVAAGGYTF
J: TRBJ2-7; D: -; V: TRBV4-3; size: -; DNA: TGCGCCAGCAGCCAAGTAGTCACAGGGACCTACGAGCAGTACTTC; CDR3: CASSQVVTGTYEQYF
J: TRBJ1-3; D: -; V: TRBV7-2; size: -; DNA: TGTGCCAGCAGCTTTGGGGTAGCTGGAAACACCATATATTTT; CDR3: CASSFGVAGNTIYF
J: TRBJ2-1; D: TRBD2; V: TRBV4-1; size: -; DNA: TGCGCCAGCAGCCGTTCCGCCGGGACTAGCGGGAGCGTCTCCTACAATGAGCAGTTCTTC; CDR3: CASSRSAGTSGSVSYNEQFF
J: TRBJ1-1; D: -; V: TRBV6-5; size: -; DNA: TGTGCCAGCACCCCGTCCAGCAGTTCTGAAGCTTTCTTT; CDR3: CASTPSSSSEAFF
J: TRBJ2-6; D: TRBD2; V: TRBV25-1; size: -; DNA: TGTGCCAGCAGTCCCGGGGGGACCTCTGGGGCCAACGTCCTGACTTTC; CDR3: CASSPGGTSGANVLTF
J: TRBJ2-1; D: -; V: TRBV11-2; size: -; DNA: TGTGCCAGCAGCTTAGATGGGAGTGAGCAGTTCTTC; CDR3: CASSLDGSEQFF
J: TRBJ2-5; D: -; V: TRBV27; size: -; DNA: TGTGCCAGCAGTCGAACCTCACTAGGTCCGACCCAGTACTTC; CDR3: CASSRTSLGPTQYF
J: TRBJ1-2; D: TRBD1; V: TRBV4-1; size: few; DNA: TGCGCCAGCAGCCCGGGACAGGGGGCTGGTGGCTACACCTTC; CDR3: CASSPGQGAGGYTF
J: TRBJ1-6; D: TRBD1; V: TRBV18; size: few; DNA: TGTGCCAGCTCACGCGTTCGACAGGGACCGAGGGAGGACAATTCACCCCTCCACTTT; CDR3: CASSRVRQGPREDNSPLHF
J: TRBJ2-7; D: TRBD1; V: TRBV4-3; size: -; DNA: TGCGCCAGCAGCCGGGACAGGGGGCCTTACGAGCAGTACTTC; CDR3: CASSRDRGPYEQYF
J: TRBJ2-7; D: -; V: TRBV9; size: -; DNA: TGTGCCAGCAGCTCCGGGGACCGGGAAGTGGGGGAGCAGTACTTC; CDR3: CASSSGDREVGEQYF
J: TRBJ2-7; D: -; V: TRBV5-4; size: -; DNA: TGTGCCAGCAGCTTGGATGCGGAAACCTACGAGCAGTACTTC; CDR3: CASSLDAETYEQYF
J: TRBJ2-3; D: TRBD2; V: TRBV5-4; size: -; DNA: TGTGCCAGCAGTGGAGGGGCGGGAGCGGGCGCAGATACGCAGTATTTT; CDR3: CASSGGAGAGADTQYF
J: TRBJ1-4; D: -; V: TRBV9; size: once; DNA: TGTGCCAGCAGCGCGTCCCCCAAGGAGGCAGGGAATGAAAAACTGTTTTTT; CDR3: CASSASPKEAGNEKLFF
J: TRBJ1-4; D: TRBD1; V: TRBV7-2; size: -; DNA: TGTGCCAGCAGCTTATATGGGACAGGGGATGAAAAACTGTTTTTT; CDR3: CASSLYGTGDEKLFF
J: TRBJ2-3; D: -; V: TRBV6-1; size: once; DNA: TGTGCCAGCAGTGAAAACCCGAACGGTTGGACGAGACACACAGATACGCAGTATTTT; CDR3: CASSENPNGWTRHTDTQYF
J: TRBJ1-4; D: -; V: TRBV30; size: -; DNA: TGTGCCTGGAGTGGGAGACAGAGGGTGTTTTTT; CDR3: CAWSGRQRVFF
J: TRBJ1-3; D: -; V: TRBV7-2; size: -; DNA: TGTGCCAGCAGCTTAGGTGCCCTCTCTGGAAACACCATATATTTT; CDR3: CASSLGALSGNTIYF
J: TRBJ2-7; D: TRBD2; V: TRBV27; size: -; DNA: TGTGCCAGCAGAGGACTAGCGGACTCCTACGAGCAGTACTTC; CDR3: CASRGLADSYEQYF
J: TRBJ2-3; D: -; V: TRBV25-1; size: once; DNA: TGTGCCAGCAGTGAATATGCAGGGTCCGCAGATACGCAGTATTTT; CDR3: CASSEYAGSADTQYF
J: TRBJ2-5; D: -; V: TRBV5-1; size: -; DNA: TGCGCCAGCAGCTTGCTGGGAGCGCTCCACCAAGAGACCCAGTACTTC; CDR3: CASSLLGALHQETQYF
J: TRBJ1-6; D: -; V: TRBV27; size: -; DNA: TGTGCCAGCAGTCGCTTGGGGGGGTCCGGCGCCTCGGGTTCACCCCTCCACTTT; CDR3: CASSRLGGSGASGSPLHF
J: TRBJ1-1; D: -; V: TRBV29-1; size: -; DNA: TGCAGCGTCTTGGCTAGGGGCACTGAAGCTTTCTTT; CDR3: CSVLARGTEAFF
J: TRBJ2-5; D: TRBD2; V: TRBV4-1; size: -; DNA: TGCGCCAGCAGCCATCATGGGACTAGCGGGGGAGGAGAGACCCAGTACTTC; CDR3: CASSHHGTSGGGETQYF
J: TRBJ1-4; D: -; V: TRBV18; size: once; DNA: TGTGCCAGCTCACTAGGATGGGGGGCTGGTGAAAAACTGTTTTTT; CDR3: CASSLGWGAGEKLFF
J: TRBJ1-2; D: TRBD1; V: TRBV5-5; size: -; DNA: TGTGCCAGCACCAAACAGGGGGCAGACTATGGCTACACCTTC; CDR3: CASTKQGADYGYTF
J: TRBJ1-1; D: TRBD1; V: TRBV7-8; size: -; DNA: TGTGCCAGCAGCTTAGCGAGGCCTAGGGACAGGGGGCCAAGATGGGGAACTGAAGCTTTCTTT; CDR3: CASSLARPRDRGPRWGTEAFF
J: TRBJ1-3; D: -; V: TRBV5-4; size: -; DNA: TGTGCCAGCAGAACCCGACAGTCGGACACCATATATTTT; CDR3: CASRTRQSDTIYF
J: TRBJ2-3; D: -; V: TRBV21-1; size: -; DNA: TGTGCCAGCAGCAATCATAGCGGGGAGGGAGATACGCAGTATTTT; CDR3: CASSNHSGEGDTQYF
J: TRBJ1-2; D: -; V: TRBV14; size: -; DNA: TGTGCCAGCAGCCGTAGAGGGCCAGAAGCTAACTATGGCTACACCTTC; CDR3: CASSRRGPEANYGYTF
J: TRBJ1-2; D: TRBD1; V: TRBV27; size: few; DNA: TGTGCCAGCAGTCCCCGGACAGGGGGCAGGAATGGCTACACCTTC; CDR3: CASSPRTGGRNGYTF
J: TRBJ2-5; D: -; V: TRBV7-2; size: -; DNA: TGTGCCAGCAGCCCTACCGGTACAGAGACCCAGTACTTC; CDR3: CASSPTGTETQYF
J: TRBJ1-3; D: -; V: TRBV7-3; size: once; DNA: TGTGCCAGCAGCGCCGGGACAACCGAAAACACCATATATTTT; CDR3: CASSAGTTENTIYF
J: TRBJ1-1; D: TRBD1; V: TRBV11-3; size: -; DNA: TGTGCCAGCGGACCGGGACAGGGGGCTGAAGCTTTCTTT; CDR3: CASGPGQGAEAFF
J: TRBJ2-5; D: -; V: TRBV25-1; size: once; DNA: TGTGCCAGCAGTGCCGCTCCTGCGGAAGCGGTTCAAGAGACCCAGTACTTC; CDR3: CASSAAPAEAVQETQYF
J: TRBJ2-1; D: -; V: TRBV7-2; size: -; DNA: TGTGCCAGCAGCTCTACCCCGGGCTTTGAGCAGTTCTTC; CDR3: CASSSTPGFEQFF
J: TRBJ1-5; D: -; V: TRBV7-9; size: -; DNA: TGTGCCAGCAGCTTACCGGGTCAGCCCCAGCATTTT; CDR3: CASSLPGQPQHF
J: TRBJ2-7; D: -; V: TRBV7-2; size: -; DNA: TGTGCCAGCAGCTTATATCTCTACGAGCAGTACTTC; CDR3: CASSLYLYEQYF
J: TRBJ1-4; D: -; V: TRBV5-1; size: -; DNA: TGCGCCAGCAGCCCATCACCTAGCCCTAATGAAAAACTGTTTTTT; CDR3: CASSPSPSPNEKLFF
J: TRBJ2-3; D: TRBD2; V: TRBV10-1; size: -; DNA: TGCGCCAGTTCTTCGGCGGGGGGCACAGATACGCAGTATTTT; CDR3: CASSSAGGTDTQYF
J: TRBJ2-2; D: -; V: TRBV7-9; size: -; DNA: TGTGCCAGCAGCCCGCACAGCACCGGGGAGCTGTTTTTT; CDR3: CASSPHSTGELFF
J: TRBJ1-4; D: TRBD1; V: TRBV28; size: -; DNA: TGTGCCAGCAGTTTATTCTCGGCAGGGGGAATTGAAAAACTGTTTTTT; CDR3: CASSLFSAGGIEKLFF
J: TRBJ2-1; D: TRBD2; V: TRBV30; size: -; DNA: TGTGCCTGGAGCATTAGCGGGAGCTCCTACAATGAGCAGTTCTTC; CDR3: CAWSISGSSYNEQFF
J: TRBJ2-3; D: -; V: TRBV18; size: -; DNA: TGTGCCAGCTCACTCGCCCCGCCAGACAGCACAGATACGCAGTATTTT; CDR3: CASSLAPPDSTDTQYF
J: TRBJ1-1; D: TRBD1; V: TRBV5-1; size: -; DNA: TGCGCCAGCAGCGAACAGGGGGCCGGGAACACTGAAGCTTTCTTT; CDR3: CASSEQGAGNTEAFF
J: TRBJ1-6; D: -; V: TRBV27; size: -; DNA: TGTGCCAGCAGCTCTGTCGCGGGCTATTCACCCCTCCACTTT; CDR3: CASSSVAGYSPLHF
J: TRBJ1-5; D: -; V: TRBV19; size: -; DNA: TGTGCCACCAAAGTTGCCGGCTATAGCAATCAGCCCCAGCATTTT; CDR3: CATKVAGYSNQPQHF
J: TRBJ2-5; D: TRBD2; V: TRBV25-1; size: -; DNA: TGTGCCAGCAGTGACCTAGCGGGGGGTGAGACCCAGTACTTC; CDR3: CASSDLAGGETQYF